Shown below are 6 T cell receptor beta chains from a single sample sequenced in a study of T cells in localized non-small cell lung cancer. Some clones are missing from TCRdb's copy, which holds only in-frame ones; the method was immunoSEQ multiplex PCR. Here the sample spans 25,000 to 35,000 clones, 92% being singletons. Here the sequenced sample was peripheral blood, taken before any cancer treatment. The source is an older female donor with stage I lung adenocarcinoma.

The chain combines TRBV5-6 with TRBJ1-2; 10 bases are a match to TRBD1. CDR3 length: 15 residues. Per germline, CDR1 SGHDT and CDR2 YYEEEE. The junction had 3 bases not matched to a gene; V was cut back by 2 bases and J by 2 bases. The CDR3 loop is CASSFPGQGNYGYTF. The DNA of the CDR3 is TGTGCCAGCAGCTTCCCGGGACAGGGGAACTATGGCTACACCTTC.

The V and J genes are TRBV19 and TRBJ1-3; D is unresolved. The CDR3 contains 15 residues. Germline V gene lookup returns CDR1 LNHDA and CDR2 SQIVND (reference sequence). Trimming shortened V by 5 bases and J by 0 bases, and 11 bases separated the two germline ends. The CDR3 DNA reads TGTGCCAGTAGTCCCACGGGGAGCTCTGGAAACACCATATATTTT. Translated, it gives CASSPTGSSGNTIYF.

The chain combines TRBV11-3 with TRBJ2-1; D is perhaps TRBD1 (6 bases). Germline CDR1 reads SGHNT; CDR2 reads YENEEA. This CDR3 comprises 17 residues. Trimming took off 3 bases at V and 6 bases at J, with 21 bases between the two ends. The CDR3 here is CASSFVWGTGRINEQFF. The CDR3 DNA reads as TGTGCCAGCAGCTTCGTTTGGGGAACAGGGCGGATCAATGAGCAGTTCTTC.

The chain is built from TRBV28 and TRBJ2-5; D perhaps matches TRBD1 (5 bases). Looked up from germline, CDR1 is MDHEN and CDR2 is SYDVKM. The CDR3 is 14 amino acids. Between the trimmed V and J ends, which lost 8 bases and 7 bases, there was a span of 20 bases. This chain's CDR3 is CASGPLVGVRTQYF. The CDR3 coding sequence is TGTGCCAGCGGGCCCCTGGTAGGGGTGAGGACCCAGTACTTC.

The chain recombines TRBV7-2 with TRBJ2-7; D gene uncertain. Germline assignment: CDR1 SGHTA and CDR2 FQGNSA. The CDR3 is 13 residues long. V lost 5 bases and J 6 bases, leaving 14 bases between the germline ends. CDR3: CASSPIGGCEQYF. In nucleotides, the CDR3 is TGTGCCAGCAGCCCGATAGGCGGCTGCGAGCAGTACTTC.

The V call is TRBV5-6, the J call TRBJ2-6; D remains ambiguous. The CDR3 spans 13 residues. V lost 5 bases and J lost 5, with 8 bases in between. Germline V lookup: CDR1 SGHDT, CDR2 YYEEEE. The CDR3 reads CASSPQRANVLTF. CDR3 DNA sequence: TGTGCCAGCAGTCCACAACGGGCCAACGTCCTGACTTTC.